Detailed here is one TCR beta chain. There are a few counts of this clone. Its target antigen remains unknown. Base quality data are lacking; no much larger clone is found one base away. The library was built by means of the immunoSEQ multiplex PCR assay. In TCRdb, the immuneACCESS table is reduced to in-frame sequences with V and J assigned. These tables do not hold every clone; where another copy was compared, an unresolved V gene accounts for under half, and the others remain unexplained. The sample contains roughly 42,000 clones, 63% of them found a single time. Together, the top ten hold approximately 17% of the sample. Focal radiation therapy combined with CTLA-4 blockade (ipilimumab) was tested in patients with chemo-refractory metastatic non-small-cell lung cancer. This sample stems from a study of radiotherapy plus CTLA-4 blockade in lung cancer (dated by TCRdb to 2016 to 2018). A note on the overall study: Objective responses were observed in 18% of enrolled patients, and disease control was achieved in around 30%.

From its cysteine to its phenylalanine, the CDR3 spans 13 amino acids. Kept here is only the CDR3 DNA, which spans 39 bases and is read in frame from base 1. Based on the germline V gene (reference sequence), the CDR1 and CDR2 sequences are LNHDA and SQIVND. The junction shows trimming of 5 bases on V and 2 bases on J, plus 10 bases between the germline ends. The study at large found these results: Increased serum interferon-beta after radiation, together with early dynamic changes in blood T cell clones, were reported to be the strongest predictors of response. TCR clones derived from tumors expanded in peripheral blood after treatment with radiotherapy and ipilimumab.

The sample consisted of peripheral blood, taken from a patient treated with radiotherapy plus ipilimumab. Recombination linked TRBV19 to TRBJ2-7; no confident D gene assignment can be made. This sequence originates from a human donor with non-small cell lung cancer who had a partial response to radiotherapy plus ipilimumab. The bases read TGTGCCAGTAGTTTCAGTTTCGCCTACGAGCAGTACTTC. The encoded protein is CASSFSFAYEQYF. The full variable domain, with segments outside the CDR3 supplied by the reference TRBV19 and TRBJ2-7 proteins, appears as DGGITQSPKYLFRKEGQNVTLSCEQNLNHDAMYWYRQDPGQGLRLIYYSQIVNDFQKGDIAEGYSVSREKKESFPLTVTSAQKNPTAFYLCASSFSFAYEQYFGPGTRLTVT.